The next 27 T cell receptor beta chains were all read from a single sample in a study of blood T cells in healthy people across ages (dated by TCRdb to the mid-2010s). The library was prepared using 5' RACE. The listed sequencing device is Illumina HiSeq 2500. The second PCR ran for roughly 7 to 12 cycles and used a J-beta primer mix along with a sample-barcoded 5' primer. TCRdb redid the processing of the public reads, applying fastp at Q25 and MiXCR, and retained in-frame beta chains. Rows with a matching CDR3 protein are joined into one entry that keeps the most common DNA and genes. This sample is represented by approximately 1,000,000 distinct CDR3 sequences; more than 40% of them were singletons. Approximately 17% of the sample lies in the top ten. Sequenced sample: blood. These receptors all come from an older woman in good health.

Worth noting for this clonotype: One junction end does not reproduce the germline sequence, and a read error may be involved. This chain connects TRBV4-2 to TRBJ2-1; 14 bases map to TRBD2. Germline loops: CDR1 LGHNA, CDR2 YNFKEQ. The CDR3 length is 19 residues. CDR3 DNA sequence: TGTGCCAGCAGCGTCACCGCCGGGACTAGCGGGAGCTCCTACAATGAGCGGTTCTTC. Amino acids: CASSVTAGTSGSSYNERFF.

This clonotype has a single count. The chain carries TRBV6-5 and TRBJ1-2; no reliable D call. The germline V gene has CDR1 MNHEY and CDR2 SVGAGI. V shed 4 bases and J shed 10 bases, with 19 bases lying between them. This CDR3 comprises 14 residues. The CDR3 loop is CASSSSVFPGNYTF. CDR3 nucleotide sequence: TGTGCCAGCAGTTCGAGCGTTTTCCCCGGGAACTACACCTTC.

The V and J genes are TRBV7-9 and TRBJ2-7; 8 bases fit TRBD1. Germline V CDR1 and CDR2: SEHNR, FQNEAQ (reference sequence). Trimming took 1 base from V and 5 from J; bases not matched to a gene: 7. The CDR3 contains 15 residues. Written as DNA, the CDR3 is TGTGCCAGCAGCTTAGTTGGACAGGGTACCGACGAGCAGTACTTC. Its protein is CASSLVGQGTDEQYF.

The V gene is TRBV4-2, the J gene TRBJ2-4; D gene unclear. The J call is in doubt because the DNA end fits TRBJ2-7 better. Germline CDR1 reads LGHNA; CDR2 reads YNFKEQ. CDR3 length: 13 residues. In DNA, the CDR3 is TGTGCCAGCAGCCAGGCTGGGTCCCACGAGCAGTACTTC. It specifies CASSQAGSHEQYF.

The chain carries TRBV11-2 and TRBJ2-1; D unclear. The CDR3 extends over 16 amino acids. V lost 3 bases and J lost 5, with 17 bases in between. Germline CDR1 is SGHAT and CDR2 is FQNNGV. CDR3 coding DNA: TGTGCCAGCAGCTTTCGAGCGCCCCCTTACAACAATGAGCAGTTCTTC. It is translated as CASSFRAPPYNNEQFF. Using reference TRBV11-2 and TRBJ2-1 for the parts outside the CDR3, the full variable domain is EAGVAQSPRYKIIEKRQSVAFWCNPISGHATLYWYQQILGQGPKLLIQFQNNGVVDDSQLPKDRFSAERLKGVDSTLKIQPAKLEDSAVYLCASSFRAPPYNNEQFFGPGTRLTVL.

In this sample, this clonotype turned up a few times. The chain employs TRBV5-1 and TRBJ2-2; D is unclear. Trimming removed 0 bases from V and 2 bases from J, with 5 bases in between. Germline V gives CDR1 SGHRS, CDR2 YFSETQ. The length of the CDR3 is 14 residues. The CDR3 DNA reads TGCGCCAGCAGCTTGGACCAAAACACCGGGGAGCTGTTTTTT. Residues: CASSLDQNTGELFF.

V usage is TRBV20-1 and J usage is TRBJ1-2; 10 bases align to TRBD1. J lost 3 bases, V lost 5 bases, and 18 bases had no gene match. The CDR3 length is 18 residues. CDR1 is DFQATT and CDR2 is SNEGSKA in the germline V gene (reference sequence). DNA of the CDR3: TGCAGTGCTTACACCCTACCCCAGACAGGGGGCGAGGACTATGGCTACACCTTC. Amino acids: CSAYTLPQTGGEDYGYTF.

This clonotype was recorded once. The chain is built from TRBV12-3 or TRBV12-4 and TRBJ2-3, with 7 bases identical to TRBD1. V was pared by 6 bases and J by 4 bases, with 16 bases of the junction left unmatched. The CDR3 length is 17 residues. CDR3 sequence reads: CASRYSPTGRISDTQYF. The DNA of the CDR3 is TGTGCCAGCAGATACTCCCCGACAGGGAGAATCTCAGATACGCAGTATTTT.

V gene TRBV28 combines with J gene TRBJ2-1; D is uncertain. Trimming left V 4 bases short and J 5 bases short, with 6 bases between. The CDR3 covers 12 residues. Germline V lookup: CDR1 MDHEN, CDR2 SYDVKM. The CDR3 is CASSSPDNEQFF. The DNA for the CDR3 is TGTGCCAGCAGTTCCCCGGACAATGAGCAGTTCTTC.

V is TRBV24-1 and J is TRBJ2-6; 10 positions match TRBD1. The CDR3 spans 16 residues. CDR1 and CDR2 (germline): KGHDR, SFDVKD. V was clipped by 4 bases and J by 2 bases; unmatched bases: 1. CDR3 sequence (DNA): TGTGCCACCAGTGAGGGACAGGGGACTGGGGCCAACGTCCTGACTTTC. As protein: CATSEGQGTGANVLTF.

As for this clonotype: A single base separates this from a much larger clone, so it may be a read error. The rearrangement joins TRBV4-2 to TRBJ2-4; 7 bases are a match to TRBD1. Germline V gene lookup returns CDR1 LGHNA and CDR2 YNFKEQ. J was trimmed by 15 bases and V by 1 base; bases with no gene match: 15. This CDR3 comprises 15 residues. CDR3 amino acids: CASSQGDRDQETRYF. The CDR3 DNA reads as TGTGCCAGCAGCCAAGGAGACAGGGACCAAGAGACCCGGTACTTC.

The V and J genes are TRBV29-1 and TRBJ2-7, with TRBD2 matching 8 bases. Germline V CDR1 and CDR2: SQVTM, ANQGSEA. V shed 4 bases and J 7 bases; nucleotides not matched to a gene: 12. CDR3 length equals 14 residues. The CDR3 protein is CSVVRGDIYNEQYF. The CDR3 bases are TGCAGCGTTGTGCGGGGGGATATCTACAATGAGCAGTACTTC.

This clonotype was observed a handful of times. The chain combines TRBV6-1 with TRBJ1-2; D is perhaps TRBD1 (5 bases). The length of the CDR3 is 12 residues. V gave up 6 bases and J gave up 4 bases, with 9 bases separating them. Germline CDR1 MNHNS, CDR2 SASEGT. CDR3: CASRGEFYGYTF. DNA of the CDR3: TGTGCCAGCAGAGGGGAGTTCTATGGCTACACCTTC.

This clonotype was seen only a few times. V is TRBV15 and J is TRBJ2-5; 11 bases match TRBD2. Germline CDR1 and CDR2: LNHNV and YYDKDF (reference sequence). Losses at the gene ends were 0 bases for V and 5 bases for J; bases not matched to a gene: 5. The CDR3 is 16 amino acids. DNA of the CDR3: TGTGCCACCAGCAGAGATGCTAGCGGGAGGAGTGAGACCCAGTACTTC. Translation: CATSRDASGRSETQYF. The whole variable domain, remainder taken from reference TRBV15 and TRBJ2-5, is DAMVIQNPRYQVTQFGKPVTLSCSQTLNHNVMYWYQQKSSQAPKLLFHYYDKDFNNEADTPDNFQSRRPNTSFCFLDIRSPGLGDTAMYLCATSRDASGRSETQYFGPGTRLLVL.

This clonotype was seen at least ten times. V and J are TRBV7-2 and TRBJ1-5; tentatively, D is TRBD1 (5 bases). The CDR3 extends over 15 amino acids. V lost 2 bases and J 4 bases, leaving 12 bases between the germline ends. The V gene's germline CDR1 is SGHTA and CDR2 FQGNSA. The CDR3 spells CASSLLGGVNQPQHF. In DNA, the CDR3 is TGTGCCAGCAGCTTACTGGGGGGAGTTAATCAGCCCCAGCATTTT.

This clonotype was detected a few times. This chain uses TRBV28 with TRBJ1-5, with D possibly matching TRBD1 (6 bases). V was clipped by 3 bases and J by 4 bases, with 19 bases between them. Germline lookup yields CDR1 MDHEN and CDR2 SYDVKM. This CDR3 is built from 17 residues. CDR3 loop: CASSLATGMPGNQPQHF. CDR3 DNA sequence: TGTGCCAGCAGTTTGGCTACAGGGATGCCTGGGAATCAGCCCCAGCATTTT.

This clonotype showed up many times. The CDR3 reads CSASLPSGGTNEQFF. The CDR3 nucleotides are TGCAGTGCTAGCCTCCCTAGCGGGGGTACCAATGAGCAGTTCTTC. This sequence joins TRBV20-1 and TRBJ2-1, with 10 bases lining up with TRBD2. In germline, CDR1 is DFQATT, CDR2 SNEGSKA (reference sequence). The CDR3 is made up of 15 amino acids. Germline trimming cut 3 bases from V and 6 bases from J; bases unmatched to any gene: 8.

A note on this clonotype: This may be a read error: a much more frequent sequence differs by one nucleotide. The V call is TRBV14, the J call TRBJ2-7; D might be TRBD1 or TRBD2, each matching 5 bases. V shed 5 bases and J shed 3 bases, with 11 bases lying between them. The CDR3 length is 13 residues. CDR1 is SGHDN, CDR2 FVKESK, per germline. CDR3 nucleotides: TGTGCCAGCAGCTCCCGGGACGACTACGAGCAGTACTTC. Its protein product is CASSSRDDYEQYF.

The chain couples TRBV9 to TRBJ2-1, with D unclear. Germline V gives CDR1 SGDLS, CDR2 YYNGEE. The CDR3 consists of 14 residues. V was cut by 2 bases and J by 10 bases, with 16 bases left in between. In nucleotides, the CDR3 is TGTGCCAGCAGCGTTGGCGAGAGCTTGGGGGAGCAGTTCTTC. This gives the protein CASSVGESLGEQFF.

CDR3 coding DNA: TGTGCCACCAGCAGAGGGAATACAGGGACCAATGAGCAGTTCTTC. Translated: CATSRGNTGTNEQFF. The chain employs TRBV15 and TRBJ2-1; D may be TRBD1 (6 bases). Trimming removed 1 base at V and 6 bases at J, with 13 bases between. CDR3 length: 15 residues. Per germline, CDR1 LNHNV and CDR2 YYDKDF (reference sequence).

This clonotype was observed a few times. V gene TRBV7-6 combines with J gene TRBJ2-5; tentative D call: TRBD1 (6 bases). The germline V gene has CDR1 SGHVS and CDR2 FNYEAQ. This CDR3 has 15 amino acids. Trimming took 7 bases from V and 2 from J, leaving 17 bases between them. CDR3 coding DNA: TGTGCCAGCAATGACCCGGGACAAGGACAAGAGACCCAGTACTTC. This translates into CASNDPGQGQETQYF.

This clonotype was observed a few times. This chain links TRBV6-5 with TRBJ2-3; 9 bases are shared with TRBD1. Per the germline V gene, CDR1 is MNHEY and CDR2 is SVGAGI. CDR3 size: 17 residues. The ends lost 4 bases at V and 2 bases at J; junction bases unmatched: 10. As DNA, the CDR3 is TGTGCCAGCAGTTTACATTACAGGGGGCTAGTCACAGATACGCAGTATTTT. Translation: CASSLHYRGLVTDTQYF.

This clonotype was observed a few times. The CDR3 DNA is TGTGCCAGCAGCCAAGATTTGCGGCCGGGGCTCACAGATACGCAGTATTTT. Its translation: CASSQDLRPGLTDTQYF. The chain employs TRBV4-2 and TRBJ2-3; D could derive from TRBD1 or TRBD2 (5 bases each). CDR1 and CDR2 from the germline V gene are LGHNA and YNFKEQ. CDR3 length: 17 residues. V shed 0 bases and J shed 2 bases, with 15 bases lying between them.

The V gene is TRBV29-1, the J gene TRBJ1-2; D is perhaps TRBD1 (5 bases). There are 11 residues in the CDR3. The germline V and J ends were trimmed by 7 bases and 8 bases, with 14 bases remaining between them. CDR1 is SQVTM, CDR2 ANQGSEA, per germline. The CDR3 loop reads CSAWGGSGYTF. CDR3 in DNA: TGCAGCGCCTGGGGGGGAAGCGGCTACACCTTC.

In this sample, this clonotype turned up a few times. This chain connects TRBV4-2 to TRBJ2-3; 11 bases agree with TRBD2. V lost 5 bases and J lost 3; bases outside the gene matches: 16. The germline gives CDR1 LGHNA, CDR2 YNFKEQ. The CDR3 is 19 residues long. CDR3 region: CASSSPGTSGPRGTDTQYF. The CDR3 DNA is TGTGCCAGCAGCTCCCCCGGGACTAGCGGCCCCCGGGGGACAGATACGCAGTATTTT.

The rearrangement uses TRBV11-2 and TRBJ2-7; 9 bases match TRBD2. Losses at the gene ends were 1 base for V and 3 bases for J; bases not matched to a gene: 7. Germline V CDR1 and CDR2: SGHAT, FQNNGV. The CDR3 covers 16 residues. This chain's CDR3 is CASSLAAGGVHYEQYF. CDR3 nucleotide sequence: TGTGCCAGCAGCTTAGCGGCGGGAGGGGTACACTACGAGCAGTACTTC.

The chain recombines TRBV7-3 with TRBJ1-1, with D perhaps TRBD1 (5 bases). Looked up from germline, CDR1 is SGHTA and CDR2 is FQGTGA. The CDR3 contains 14 residues. The V end was cut by 4 bases, the J end by 3 bases, with 12 bases between. CDR3 loop: CASSSRGRDTEAFF. The CDR3 coding sequence is TGTGCCAGCAGCTCGAGGGGCAGGGACACTGAAGCTTTCTTT.